The present TCR beta chain was sequenced within a study of cytomegalovirus exposure and HLA in healthy donors (dated by TCRdb to about 2017). At the level of the whole study: In an earlier analysis of approximately 500 of the donors, less than 350 Gb of sequence data and roughly 100 million unique TCR beta sequences from about 180 million T cells were reported. About 300 gigabases of sequencing data and roughly 80 million unique TCR sequences made up an early release that covered several hundred HLA-typed donors. Of the 300 to 500 genotyped donors, roughly 80% were placed in the genetic ancestry cluster associated with self-reported Caucasian donors. The study aimed to test whether cataloging public T cell receptors could reveal signatures of past pathogen exposure. The T cell repertoires of 670 or so subjects were profiled by immunosequencing and related to cytomegalovirus serostatus. Besides the first cohort of more than 650 subjects, a separate validation cohort made up of 90 to 150 different subjects was used. The study combined high-throughput TCR immunosequencing, statistical association of individual TCRs with disease status, and machine learning to predict cytomegalovirus infection status. A later analysis re-analyzed previously published TCR beta repertoires from approximately 700 donors and added high-resolution HLA genotyping to study TCR occurrence patterns. Rather than using new phenotypic data, the later analysis identified candidate immune exposures from TCR beta sequences and from how often those sequences occurred across donors. An earlier analysis of about 600 of the donors used high-throughput TCR beta sequencing to judge whether each TCR beta V gene segment behaved as functional or pseudogenic. Donor age, sex, ethnicity and CMV serostatus were compiled alongside the repertoire data. In a later genetic analysis, genome-wide SNP genotypes for about three fifths of the roughly 670 donors were used, and that subset was treated as a discovery cohort. Every discovery cohort repertoire had been produced on one sequencing platform. Both class I and class II loci were covered by HLA typing, at four-digit resolution. The number of typed donors differed by locus: about 620-640 for A, B, C, DRB1 and DQB1; some 540 for DQA1; 606 for DPA1; and some 430 for DPB1. Because of strong linkage in the cohort, a few DR-DQ haplotypes were treated as single units for association and clustering. Among about 370 genotyped donors of the cohort, an average of around 250,000 unique TCR beta nucleotide sequences was sequenced per donor, of which about 19% were non-productive. General conclusions and limits of the study: A later analysis found that HLA-associated TCR beta chains were more clonally expanded and had lower generation probabilities than equally common non-associated chains. The classifier was reported to diagnose cytomegalovirus status with high specificity and sensitivity in both the original cohort and the validation cohort. A group of highly shared sequence variants was considered likely to be a technical artifact of the sequencing pipeline. According to a later analysis, most CMV-associated TCR beta chains appeared to be HLA-restricted, and the HLA associations seemed to be driven largely by CMV exposure. Assigning TCR associations to individual alleles was difficult when HLA alleles, especially DR and DQ, strongly co-occurred. The study listed 164 TCR beta chains as associated with cytomegalovirus. The only immune exposure information available for the cohort was CMV serostatus. HLA typing was unavailable for some donors at each locus, so association tests used only the typed subset. In a later genetic analysis, a missense DCLRE1C variant was associated with V-gene and J-gene trimming of TCR beta chains, and the association was replicated in an independent cohort. The cohort was sequenced for TCR beta chains only, and without alpha or paired-chain data the features that could be detected were limited. In a later genetic analysis, fewer N-insertions in productive TCRs were reported among donors in an Asian-associated ancestry cluster than the roughly 700-donor mean. Correlated functional status among segregating V segments might be attributable to linkage disequilibrium, but an unknown experimental factor could not be ruled out. Most TCR sequences were observed very rarely across donors, whereas some public TCRs were present in many individuals. The earlier analysis of about 600 of the donors excluded approximately 17 rarely observed V segments, including chromosome 9 orphons, because counts were too low. According to the authors, the approach could potentially be generalized to other disease states and immunological phenotypes. A further reported finding was that TCR beta sequences accurately predicted the HLA-A and HLA-B alleles for most subjects in the first cohort. A later analysis associated about 17,000 TCR beta sequences with specific HLA alleles at a false discovery rate of 0.05. In a later analysis, several top co-occurrence clusters were reported to appear linked to parvovirus B19, influenza, CMV and Epstein-Barr virus. A later analysis found that TCR association rates varied across HLA loci, with DRB1 alleles showing the most associated TCRs and HLA-C alleles the fewest. A few of the identified cytomegalovirus-associated TCR beta chains were confirmed in vitro to be specific for cytomegalovirus antigens. Sequencing depth was assumed to be roughly uniform across donors in the presence/absence analyses, though that assumption may not hold. The 87-base-pair reads could not distinguish some IMGT-functional V segments, including TRBV6-2 and TRBV6-3, so those segments were excluded. An earlier analysis of around 600 of the donors showed that most TCR beta V segments appeared in productive rearrangements either about 90% or about 30% of the time, which broadly matched IMGT annotations.

The cohort comprised under 700 healthy bone marrow donors. Cohort members were all nominally healthy when sampled, although unrecorded immune exposures were likely present. Of the 610 or so cohort members, around 290 had positive CMV serostatus and 350 to 450 had negative CMV serostatus, and CMV serostatus was not recorded for the donor. Every donor gave a peripheral blood sample, and the peripheral blood mononuclear cells from that sample were used for TCR beta sequencing. Genomic DNA extraction from the blood cell samples was performed with the Qiagen DNeasy Blood Extraction Kit. The protocol used for the library was the immunoSEQ multiplex PCR assay. The multiplex PCR relied on a mix of 60 forward primers for TCR Vbeta segments and 13 reverse primers for TCR Jbeta segments. The CDR3 region of rearranged TCR beta genes was amplified from genomic DNA with a multiplex PCR assay. The Illumina HiSeq System was used to sequence the amplified TCR beta libraries as 87-base-pair reads. Concerning the study's data processing: A later analysis tallied about 77 million unique TCR beta chains across the 666 repertoires, and around 12 million of those chains were shared by two or more donors. Raw reads were error-corrected and collapsed into unique sequences by a nearest-neighbor algorithm in which closely related sequences were merged to remove PCR and sequencing errors. CDR3 sequences were aligned to IMGT reference sequences to assign V, D and J gene segments. Each retained sequence needed at least a six-nucleotide match to both a V gene segment and a J gene segment. Rearrangements were classified as productive when the CDR3 lacked stop codons and remained in frame with V and J, and all other rearrangements were classified as non-productive. CDR3 was defined according to IMGT convention as the region running from the second conserved V-encoded cysteine to the conserved J-encoded phenylalanine. The earlier analysis of about 500 of the donors excluded sequences that lacked an unambiguous match to a single V gene segment. In an earlier analysis of about 590 of the donors, a V segment was called functional when productive rearrangements were above 56.7%, and segregating when the standard deviation between donors exceeded 5%. A statistical classification framework was built to diagnose cytomegalovirus status from the catalog of TCR beta chain sequences. In a later analysis, TCR nucleotide sequences were compared against IMGT/GENE-DB human TR gene sequences so that V and J genes could be assigned. Using the TCRdist pipeline, a later analysis assigned CDR3 sequences along with most-parsimonious VDJ recombination scenarios. In a later analysis, every TCR beta chain was defined by the combination of its CDR3 amino acid sequence and its V-gene family, and reads without a unique V-gene family were dropped. To address suspected cross-contamination and a sequencing artifact, a later analysis removed a few hundred highly shared, low-generation-probability nucleotide sequences. In a later analysis, a clonal expansion index for each public chain was calculated from normalized within-repertoire ranks of inferred template counts. A later analysis computed generation probabilities with a VDJ recombination model fitted to out-of-frame rearrangements, and checked the results against IGoR. A later analysis scored TCR-TCR, TCR-HLA and TCR-CMV co-occurrence with hypergeometric tests, applying a repertoire-size bias correction to TCR pairs. To estimate false discovery rates, a later analysis permuted the HLA or CMV assignments 20 times. A later analysis grouped co-occurring TCRs with DBSCAN, adding TCRdist sequence similarity when clustering within HLA-allele-positive subsets. Repertoires with fewer than 30,000 or more than 120,000 public chains were left out of co-occurrence clustering, as were a few repertoires with anomalous nucleotide sharing. Imported from immuneACCESS, the table was reduced by TCRdb to in-frame sequences with V and J called. These copies leave out some clones; in studies compared against another copy, an unresolved V gene accounts for under half, and the cause of the remainder is not known. Clone size and V and J calls were adopted from that table, with D and trimming inferred from the DNA. The sample table holds 110,000 or so clones, of which about 70% were seen once. The ten largest clones capture around 2% of the sample.

In regard to this clone: Its antigen target is currently unknown. No base quality information exists; no much larger clone differs at one position.

Germline trimming amounts to 5 bases on V and 4 bases on J, with 10 as the count of junction bases outside the gene matches. CDR1 and CDR2, per the germline V gene, are SGHTA and FQGNSA. Measured from the cysteine to the phenylalanine, the CDR3 is 15 residues long. Only the CDR3 DNA is retained, 45 bases long and in frame from the first base. Rearrangement joined TRBV7-2 to TRBJ2-7; 8 bases in the middle match TRBD1. What was sequenced was PBMCs. This sequence was found in a human donor in good health. In nucleotide form, the sequence is TGTGCCAGCAGCCCTAGGACAGGGAATTTGTACGAGCAGTACTTC. The resulting protein is CASSPRTGNLYEQYF.